This T cell receptor beta chain came from a study of OX40 agonist ivuxolimab in advanced cancers. Study conclusions and caveats: Researchers did not establish what antigens the expanded peripheral T cells target. Researchers report that CD8+ T cells had, on average, more expanded clones than CD4+.

TCRdb's copy holds only in-frame clones and misses some; the assay was immunoSEQ multiplex PCR. The sample has about 79,000 clones, less than 85% seen once. Germline V gene lookup returns CDR1 MNHNS and CDR2 SASEGT. Trimming shortened V by 3 bases and J by 3 bases, and 9 bases separated the two germline ends. The CDR3 extends over 14 amino acids. Of note for this clone: Its antigen is not known.

The sample here was CD4+ or CD8+ T cells sorted from blood, taken in a trial of the OX40 agonist ivuxolimab. The clonotype was recovered from an adult with an advanced solid tumor such as melanoma, head and neck, liver or kidney cancer. The V gene is TRBV6-1, the J gene TRBJ1-5; no reliable D call. The CDR3 is CASSEFGFNQPQHF. In DNA form, the CDR3 reads TGTGCCAGCAGTGAGTTTGGGTTCAATCAGCCCCAGCATTTT.